Shown below are 14 T cell receptor beta chains from a single sample sequenced in a study of T cells in Graves' hyperthyroidism and ophthalmopathy (dated by TCRdb to the late 2010s). Libraries were prepared through multiplex PCR. The instrument given in TCRdb is Illumina HiSeq 2000. The TCR beta CDR3 regions were amplified from the RNA transcripts. The first round of RT-PCR for the TCR CDR3 was performed with the HTBI primer set and the Qiagen OneStep RT-PCR kit. The public reads were run again by TCRdb, first through fastp at Q25 and then through MiXCR, and only productive beta chains were kept. Each CDR3 protein gets just one entry, which takes the most common genes and DNA from the rows behind it. The sample yields about 380,000 distinct CDR3 sequences; around 13% were counted once. In total, the top ten clones hold roughly 9.6% of the sample. The sequenced sample consisted of blood. The receptors here all came from a woman in her sixties or seventies with Graves' hyperthyroidism.

The sample holds many counts of this clonotype. V and J are TRBV12-3 or TRBV12-4 and TRBJ1-6; tentatively, D is TRBD1 (6 bases). The CDR3 is 15 amino acids. Trimming shortened V by 3 bases and J by 10 bases, and 16 bases separated the two germline ends. The CDR3 coding sequence is TGTGCCAGCAGTTTGCCGCCACAGGGAGGATCACCCCTCCACTTT. Its translation: CASSLPPQGGSPLHF.

Many counts were recorded for this clonotype. The rearrangement links TRBV12-5 to TRBJ1-1, with unresolved D. V dropped 7 bases and J dropped 6 bases, with 9 bases sitting between them. Germline values: CDR1 LGHNT, CDR2 FRNRAP. The CDR3 length is 11 residues. The CDR3 here is CASAKGSEAFF. CDR3 nucleotide sequence: TGTGCTAGTGCGAAAGGTTCTGAAGCTTTCTTT.

This rearrangement joins TRBV12-3 or TRBV12-4 to TRBJ1-2; D unclear. The CDR3 totals 15 residues. V was trimmed by 1 base and J by 3 bases, leaving 12 bases between them. The CDR3 spells CASSLGRGDYYGYTF. DNA for the CDR3: TGTGCCAGCAGTTTAGGCCGGGGTGATTACTATGGCTACACCTTC.

This clonotype has more than one count but fewer than ten. The chain combines TRBV19 with TRBJ2-1, with 10 nucleotides matching TRBD1. The CDR3 is made up of 15 amino acids. Per the germline V gene, CDR1 is LNHDA and CDR2 is SQIVND (reference sequence). J gave up 4 bases and V 3 bases, and 3 bases lay outside the gene matches. CDR3 amino acids: CASSMAGQGYNEQFF. In DNA form, the CDR3 reads TGTGCCAGTAGTATGGCGGGACAGGGGTACAATGAGCAGTTCTTC.

This clonotype has ten or more counts. The chain has TRBV20-1 and TRBJ2-3, with 11 bases lining up with TRBD2. CDR3 size: 15 residues. Germline loops: CDR1 DFQATT, CDR2 SNEGSKA (reference sequence). J lost 6 bases, V lost 4 bases, and 9 bases had no gene match. CDR3 coding DNA: TGCAGTGCTATTCGGGTAGCGGGAGGGCCGGATACGCAGTATTTT. It specifies CSAIRVAGGPDTQYF.

This clonotype appeared many times. CDR3 amino acids: CASRRGGTGYEQYF. The CDR3 DNA reads TGTGCCAGCAGGCGAGGCGGGACAGGCTACGAGCAGTACTTC. The chain has TRBV12-3 or TRBV12-4 and TRBJ2-7; 8 nucleotides line up with TRBD1. The V segment lost 6 bases and the J segment 3 bases; nucleotides outside the gene matches: 7. The length of the CDR3 is 14 residues.

This clonotype was picked up many times. The V and J genes are TRBV28 and TRBJ2-1, with D possibly being TRBD2 (6 bases). This CDR3 spans 13 amino acids. V lost 3 bases and J 11 bases, leaving 14 bases between the germline ends. Germline CDR1 MDHEN, CDR2 SYDVKM. As DNA, the CDR3 is TGTGCCAGCAGTTTGGCCGGGACTCCGAAGCAGTTCTTC. Amino acids: CASSLAGTPKQFF.

In this sample, this clonotype turned up a few times. This sequence joins TRBV18 and TRBJ2-5; 8 bases match TRBD1. CDR1 and CDR2 (germline): KGHSH, LQKENI. V was pared by 3 bases and J by 2 bases, with 2 bases of the junction left unmatched. This CDR3 spans 14 amino acids. CDR3 DNA sequence: TGTGCCAGCTCACCGGGACAGGAACAAGAGACCCAGTACTTC. It translates to CASSPGQEQETQYF.

This chain links TRBV27 with TRBJ1-2; D not resolved. CDR3 length: 13 amino acids. CDR1 and CDR2 (germline): MNHEY, SMNVEV (reference sequence). V lost 6 bases and J 3 bases, leaving 11 bases between the germline ends. The CDR3 DNA reads as TGTGCCAGCAGGTCGATGAATGACTATGGCTACACCTTC. Protein: CASRSMNDYGYTF.

This clonotype was counted between two and nine times. The V call is TRBV27, the J call TRBJ2-5; TRBD1 might be the D (7 bases). V was clipped by 5 bases and J by 5 bases, with 15 bases between them. The CDR3 consists of 14 residues. Looked up from germline, CDR1 is MNHEY and CDR2 is SMNVEV (reference sequence). The CDR3 DNA reads TGTGCCAGCAGTCCCAGGGGGGTGATGGAGACCCAGTACTTC. It encodes CASSPRGVMETQYF.

In this sample, this clonotype turned up many times. The chain joins TRBV27 to TRBJ1-4; the D gene is possibly TRBD1 (5 bases). The CDR3 is 15 amino acids. The germline V gene encodes CDR1 MNHEY and CDR2 SMNVEV (reference sequence). Trimming cost V 2 bases and J 3 bases, with 10 bases left between them. The CDR3 loop reads CASSLQPGPNEKLFF. CDR3 coding DNA: TGTGCCAGCAGTTTACAACCAGGGCCTAATGAAAAACTGTTTTTT.

This clonotype was seen more than once but under ten times. The final CDR3 position lacks the conserved phenylalanine or tryptophan, pointing to a likely read error. V gene TRBV29-1 combines with J gene TRBJ2-1, with D maybe TRBD2 (6 bases). The CDR3 sequence is 13 residues long. Germline CDR1 SQVTM, CDR2 ANQGSEA. The ends were cut back, 7 bases at V and 0 bases at J, with 10 bases in the middle. CDR3 sequence: CSGVGGSYNEQFL. The CDR3, as DNA: TGCAGCGGGGTGGGGGGCTCCTACAATGAGCAGTTCCTC.

At least ten counts were recorded for this clonotype. The V gene is TRBV20-1, the J gene TRBJ2-1; 15 bases are a match to TRBD2. Per the germline V gene, CDR1 is DFQATT and CDR2 is SNEGSKA (reference sequence). The V segment lost 6 bases and the J segment 8 bases; nucleotides outside the gene matches: 8. This CDR3 comprises 15 residues. CDR3 bases: TGCAGTGCAGGAGGGACTAGCGGGAGGTTAGATGAGCAGTTCTTC. This sequence encodes CSAGGTSGRLDEQFF.

This clonotype occurred many times. The chain combines TRBV30 with TRBJ1-5; D gene uncertain. The CDR3 totals 13 residues. Trimming removed 2 bases at V and 0 bases at J, with 5 bases between. CDR1 is GTSNPN, CDR2 SVGIG, per germline (reference sequence). The CDR3 sequence is CAWSPYSNQPQHF. DNA for the CDR3: TGTGCCTGGAGTCCTTATAGCAATCAGCCCCAGCATTTT.